Included here is one TCR beta chain sequence, with context. Its antigen remains unknown. Germline CDR1 reads GTSNPN; CDR2 reads SVGIG (reference sequence). V was pared by 1 base and J by 4 bases, with 4 bases of the junction left unmatched. The CDR3 is 15 amino acids. The data derive from a study of cytomegalovirus exposure and HLA in healthy donors. General study findings and limits: Several of the most significant clusters appeared linked to common viral pathogens, based on a later analysis. Sequences of the TCR beta chain were said to predict the HLA-A and HLA-B alleles of most subjects accurately. The only immune exposure information that was available was CMV serostatus.

The PCR made use of 60 Vbeta and 13 Jbeta primers. In the original workflow: Some 80 million unique TCR beta chains, 9 million to 12 million shared, were counted in a later analysis. Sequencing was performed with immunoSEQ multiplex PCR; in TCRdb, only in-frame clones are kept and a portion is missing. That table supplies the V and J calls and clone size; D and trimming were determined from the DNA. Counted here are 100,000 to 150,000 clones, 75% occurring once; the ten biggest clones make up 2.9%. This chain joins TRBV30 and TRBJ2-7; TRBD2 matches 13 bases. The clonotype was recovered from a woman aged 40 to 50 in good health and CMV-seropositive. The sample taken for sequencing was PBMCs. This CDR3 reads CAWSALAGGPYEQYF. The CDR3 DNA reads TGTGCCTGGAGTGCACTAGCGGGGGGGCCTTACGAGCAGTACTTC.